This TCR beta chain is drawn from a study of blood T cell repertoires in COVID-19. Overall study: COVID-19 samples collected from the United States, Italy and Spain covered acute and convalescent phases. In each case, the material was cDNA or gDNA derived from T cells, B-cell-depleted T cells, or PBMCs.

Followed over time, Seattle patients had been enrolled while infection was active. Here immunoSEQ multiplex PCR was the method, and the copy in TCRdb shows in-frame clones only, minus some. The sample shows 150,000 to 200,000 clones, around 85% of them seen only once. The origin of this receptor is an older woman with COVID-19, enrolled during active disease. Sequenced material: peripheral blood.

This chain's CDR3 is CASRPVGVAAGANVLTF. The CDR3 nucleotides read TGTGCCAGCAGGCCCGTGGGAGTGGCAGCTGGGGCCAACGTCCTGACTTTC. The chain links TRBV5-6 to TRBJ2-6, with a weak D call TRBD2 (5 bases). CDR1 is SGHDT and CDR2 is YYEEEE in the germline V gene. Trimming stripped 5 bases from V and 2 bases from J, with 17 bases between. The CDR3 is 17 residues long.